This T cell receptor beta chain was captured in a study of vaccination and CD4 T cells after COVID-19 (dated by TCRdb to 2021 to 2024). For the study in its entirety: Every convalescent patient had a positive nasal swab PCR test for SARS-CoV-2, with mild disease in roughly ten patients and severe disease in one. The convalescent cohort included six males and four females, with two Hispanic individuals, seven Caucasians, two Asians and one multiracial person. Participants received two doses of either the Pfizer-BioNTech BNT162b2 vaccine (n=8) or the Moderna mRNA-1273 vaccine (n=2). Post-COVID blood samples from convalescent patients were collected a median of roughly 100 days after diagnosis, with a range of 35 to 161 days. Post-vaccine blood samples were collected a median of 72 days after the second vaccine dose, ranging from 14 to 241 days. Overlapping spike peptide pools from SARS-CoV-2 and from the common cold coronaviruses HCoV-NL63, HCoV-OC43 and HCoV-229E were used as culture stimuli. Control cultures received a CEFX viral epitope pool as the positive control, an HIV-1 Nef peptide pool as the negative control, or no peptide. In around 9 COVID-19 convalescent patients and a few infection-naive healthy vaccine recipients, researchers compared the spike-specific CD4+ TCR repertoire from before mRNA vaccination with the repertoire from after.

The method was PCR. TCR sequencing of DNA from cultured CD4+ T cells used the Oncomine TCR Beta short-read assay at the Johns Hopkins FTIC core. The QIAamp micro DNA kit was used to extract genomic DNA from the cultured CD4+ T cells. Oncomine TCR Beta libraries from cultured CD4+ T cells were pooled using unique dual indexes and sequenced on an Illumina iSeq 100. From the authors' description of their analysis: Non-productive sequences were removed, and CDR3s not starting with C, not ending with F or W, or shorter than 7 amino acids were discarded. Antigen-specific clonotypes were identified with the MANAFEST web application by comparing peptide-stimulated wells with reference and other culture wells. To be called positive, a clone needed an FDR below 0.05, an odds ratio above 5, and a productive frequency above 0.1% in at least two of three replicate wells. Clonotypes that were significantly expanded in both SARS-CoV-2 spike wells and at least one common cold coronavirus spike condition were defined as cross-reactive. Using R version 3.6.1, CDR3 homology was evaluated through Levenshtein distances (stringdist) along with unrooted phylogenetic trees (ape). TCRdb reworked the public reads: Q25 trimming with fastp, MiXCR clone assembly, productive beta chains retained. When rows share a CDR3 protein, they turn into one entry using the most common DNA and genes. The V and J calls shown here were made by TCRdb, not taken from the authors' results. In this sample the table shows about 10,000 distinct CDR3 sequences, approximately 59% of which occur a single time. Around a quarter of the sample comes from the top ten.

Taken with the paper, the label for treatment or condition translates to: roughly 10-day PBMC culture with coronavirus spike peptide pools or control peptides (ViraFEST assay). The ViraFEST assay, used in the study, expanded antigen-specific T cells with peptide pools and then identified the expanded clonotypes through TCR sequencing. The positive SARS-CoV-2 PCR tests of the convalescent patients were dated from March to December 2020, before the Alpha, Beta and Delta variants emerged in the United States. PBMCs were cultured at two million per well in IMDM supplemented with around 5.5% human AB serum and 8 to 10 IU/ml IL-2, with 9.5 to 10 ug/ml peptide pools added. On days 3 and 7, half of the culture medium was replaced with fresh IL-2-containing medium. After 9 to 10 days of culture, CD4+ T cells were isolated by negative selection using the EasySep CD4+ T cell isolation kit. Ficoll-Paque Plus gradient centrifugation was used to isolate PBMCs from whole blood, and the isolated PBMCs were then either used fresh or cryopreserved at -140C. Triplicate wells were generally used for each culture condition.

CDR1 and CDR2, per the germline V gene, are SGHTA and FQGTGA. CDR3 length: 13 amino acids, cysteine to phenylalanine. Only the CDR3 portion is preserved as DNA: 39 bases, with reading frame beginning at the first base. V sheds 5 bases and J sheds 3 bases, leaving 8 bases between their ends. On this clonotype: This receptor's antigen is unknown. Base quality data are lacking; no much larger clone is found one base away.

Paper-wide results and their limitations: The number of convalescent patients in the study was relatively small, and the study did not examine early timepoints following natural infection. Among the post-vaccine SARS-CoV-2-reactive clones in convalescent patients, a median approximately 90% showed up only after vaccination, which suggests vaccine-specific priming. The median number of SARS-CoV-2-reactive clonotypes rose from about 23 after infection to 35 to 45 after vaccination, but the change was not significant. Of the vaccine-specific clones found in convalescent patients, nearly all (304 of 307) were mono-reactive for SARS-CoV-2 spike instead of being cross-reactive with common cold coronaviruses.

This receptor was identified in a human donor who had recovered from COVID-19. The chain employs TRBV7-3 and TRBJ1-3; the D gene lacks a confident call. Material for sequencing was CD4+ T cells from blood, cultured in vitro. At the DNA level, the sequence is TGTGCCAGCAGCCCGGACGGTGGAAACACCATATATTTT. It encodes CASSPDGGNTIYF.